The 23 T cell receptor beta chains below all came from one sample that was sequenced in a study of technical replicates of blood from several donors. TCRdb's table, derived via immunoSEQ multiplex PCR, lists solely in-frame clones and lacks some. The sample records more than 65,000 clones, 85% to 95% being singletons. Sequencing input: T cells isolated from PBMCs. The receptors here all came from a human donor in good health.

The CDR3 bases are TGTGCCAGCAGTGAATTTTCTAGCGGACCCTACGAGCAGTACTTC. Protein: CASSEFSSGPYEQYF. This chain joins TRBV6-1 and TRBJ2-7; 7 nucleotides align to TRBD2. V dropped 2 bases and J dropped 2; count of bases not matched to a gene: 6. Per germline, CDR1 MNHNS and CDR2 SASEGT. The CDR3 contains 15 residues.

The chain employs TRBV7-9 and TRBJ1-5, with D possibly TRBD1 on 5 matching bases. V lost 3 bases, J lost 0 bases, and 9 bases lay in between. The CDR3 sequence is 15 residues long. Per germline, CDR1 SEHNR and CDR2 FQNEAQ (reference sequence). DNA for the CDR3: TGTGCCAGCAGCTTGGGGGGAGATAGCAATCAGCCCCAGCATTTT. Its protein product is CASSLGGDSNQPQHF.

This clone has more than one count but fewer than ten. This chain connects TRBV7-9 to TRBJ1-2, with TRBD1 matching 8 bases. Germline loops: CDR1 SEHNR, CDR2 FQNEAQ (reference sequence). V lost 5 bases to trimming and J lost 4 bases; unmatched junction nucleotides: 3. The CDR3 totals 13 residues. CDR3 nucleotides: TGTGCCAGCAGCCCAGGGACAGGCTATGGCTACACCTTC. Protein sequence: CASSPGTGYGYTF.

The chain uses TRBV7-9 and TRBJ1-6; D might be TRBD1 (5 bases). V was pared by 1 base and J by 4 bases, with 14 bases between. The CDR3 runs 17 residues. Germline CDR1 and CDR2: SEHNR and FQNEAQ (reference sequence). In DNA, the CDR3 is TGTGCCAGCAGCTTAGTTGGTCAGGGTGGGTATAATTCACCCCTCCACTTT. It specifies CASSLVGQGGYNSPLHF.

The V gene is TRBV28, the J gene TRBJ1-2; D is ambiguous. Trimming left V 5 bases short and J 7 bases short, with 8 bases between. Germline V gene lookup returns CDR1 MDHEN and CDR2 SYDVKM. This CDR3 spans 11 amino acids. Here the CDR3 DNA reads TGTGCCAGCAGTCGTACTATTGGCTACACCTTC. This gives the protein CASSRTIGYTF.

This chain joins TRBV7-9 and TRBJ2-7, with TRBD1 identical over 7 bases. This CDR3 is built from 13 residues. Unmatched junction bases numbered 5, after V lost 9 bases and J lost 0 bases. Germline-derived CDR1 and CDR2 are SEHNR and FQNEAQ (reference sequence). CDR3 sequence reads: CASHRGVSYEQYF. CDR3 in DNA: TGTGCCAGTCACAGGGGAGTCTCCTACGAGCAGTACTTC.

This chain connects TRBV27 to TRBJ2-2; 13 positions match TRBD2. The germline V gene has CDR1 MNHEY and CDR2 SMNVEV (reference sequence). V trimming: 7 bases; J trimming: 2 bases; junction bases outside the gene matches: 10. CDR3 length: 18 amino acids. The CDR3 here is CASTKTSGRAANTGELFF. The CDR3 nucleotides read TGTGCCAGCACTAAAACTAGCGGGAGGGCTGCCAACACCGGGGAGCTGTTTTTT.

Points on this clone: One junction end disagrees with the germline gene, perhaps due to a read error. The J gene is TRBJ1-2, the V gene TRBV7-9; D ambiguous. Germline V gives CDR1 SEHNR, CDR2 FQNEAQ (reference sequence). The CDR3 runs 11 residues. CDR3 region: CASSLGDGYTF. For the CDR3, the DNA is TGTGCCAGCAGTTTAGGCGATGGCTACACCTTC. The complete variable domain, with remaining parts taken from reference TRBV7-9 and TRBJ1-2, reads DTGVSQNPRHKITKRGQNVTFRCDPISEHNRLYWYRQTLGQGPEFLTYFQNEAQLEKSRLLSDRFSAERPKGSFSTLEIQRTEQGDSAMYLCASSLGDGYTFGSGTRLTVV.

The chain employs TRBV18 and TRBJ2-7, with D perhaps TRBD1 (6 bases). The CDR3 contains 15 residues. Germline assignment: CDR1 KGHSH and CDR2 LQKENI. Trimming stripped 3 bases from V and 3 bases from J, with 15 bases between. CDR3 sequence reads: CASSPGAVGLYEQYF. The DNA of the CDR3 is TGTGCCAGCTCACCGGGGGCAGTTGGCCTCTACGAGCAGTACTTC.

The rearrangement joins TRBV27 to TRBJ2-2, with TRBD2 identical over 7 bases. CDR1 is MNHEY and CDR2 is SMNVEV in the germline V gene (reference sequence). The length of the CDR3 is 14 residues. J gave up 1 base and V 7 bases, and 3 bases lay outside the gene matches. The CDR3 is CASNSGWNTGELFF. As DNA, the CDR3 is TGTGCCAGCAATAGCGGGTGGAACACCGGGGAGCTGTTTTTT.

V is TRBV6-5 and J is TRBJ2-7; 9 nucleotides agree with TRBD1. Germline CDR1 MNHEY, CDR2 SVGAGI. With 2 bases clipped from V and 7 bases from J, the junction kept 9 bases outside the gene matches. This CDR3 comprises 15 residues. CDR3 nucleotide sequence: TGTGCCAGCAGTTACCCCGGGACAGGGTCTGGTGAGCAGTACTTC. Translation: CASSYPGTGSGEQYF.

The chain joins TRBV5-1 to TRBJ1-1, with D unclear. CDR3 length equals 16 residues. Between the trimmed V and J ends, which lost 1 base and 0 bases, there was a span of 13 bases. Germline CDR1 reads SGHRS; CDR2 reads YFSETQ. Here the CDR3 reads CASSLSSSSMNTEAFF. Here the CDR3 DNA reads TGCGCCAGCAGCTTGTCAAGTTCCTCTATGAACACTGAAGCTTTCTTT.

V usage is TRBV29-1 and J usage is TRBJ1-1; 8 nucleotides line up with TRBD1. This CDR3 contains 15 residues. Trimming at V came to 0 bases and at J to 5 bases, leaving 8 bases not matched to a gene. Per germline, CDR1 SQVTM and CDR2 ANQGSEA. CDR3 region: CSVEDLTGVWTEAFF. The CDR3 DNA follows: TGCAGCGTTGAAGATCTGACAGGGGTATGGACTGAAGCTTTCTTT.

V gene TRBV9 combines with J gene TRBJ2-7, with TRBD1 matching 10 bases. Germline V CDR1 and CDR2: SGDLS, YYNGEE. V dropped 3 bases and J dropped 8; count of bases not matched to a gene: 8. This CDR3 is built from 14 residues. This CDR3 reads CASSEDRGESKQYF. The CDR3 DNA is TGTGCCAGCAGCGAGGACAGGGGGGAAAGCAAGCAGTACTTC.

The sample holds one count of this clone. V usage is TRBV5-6 and J usage is TRBJ2-3, with 7 bases matching TRBD2. V shed 1 base, J shed 1 base, and the junction held 0 bases outside the gene matches. Looked up from germline, CDR1 is SGHDT and CDR2 is YYEEEE. The CDR3 extends over 14 amino acids. The CDR3 sequence is CASSLREGTDTQYF. The CDR3 DNA sequence: TGTGCCAGCAGCTTGCGGGAGGGCACAGATACGCAGTATTTT. The whole variable domain, remainder taken from reference TRBV5-6 and TRBJ2-3, is DAGVTQSPTHLIKTRGQQVTLRCSPKSGHDTVSWYQQALGQGPQFIFQYYEEEERQRGNFPDRFSGHQFPNYSSELNVNALLLGDSALYLCASSLREGTDTQYFGPGTRLTVL.

The gene calls are TRBV6-5 and TRBJ2-1, with D possibly being TRBD1 (6 bases). The CDR3 length is 13 residues. Looked up from germline, CDR1 is MNHEY and CDR2 is SVGAGI. V was pared by 3 bases and J by 5 bases, with 8 bases between. In DNA form, the CDR3 reads TGTGCCAGCAGTTATGGGACAAACAATGAGCAGTTCTTC. It specifies CASSYGTNNEQFF.

The chain links TRBV4-1 to TRBJ1-6, with D tentatively TRBD1 (5 bases). The V gene lost 1 base and the J gene lost 4 bases, with 20 bases spanning the gap. Germline V lookup: CDR1 MGHRA, CDR2 YSYEKL. The CDR3 loop spans 19 amino acids. This chain's CDR3 is CASSQAPGHLKGYNSPLHF. The DNA for the CDR3 is TGCGCCAGCAGCCAAGCTCCAGGACACCTAAAGGGATATAATTCACCCCTCCACTTT.

V and J are TRBV30 and TRBJ2-1, with a tentative D call TRBD2 (6 bases). The V gene's germline CDR1 is GTSNPN and CDR2 SVGIG (reference sequence). V lost 0 bases and J lost 4, with 13 bases in between. The CDR3 contains 15 residues. Here the CDR3 DNA reads TGTGCCTGGAGTGTTAGTCTAGCGACTTACAATGAGCAGTTCTTC. It is translated as CAWSVSLATYNEQFF.

This chain connects TRBV5-6 to TRBJ1-6; 9 bases are a match to TRBD1. Germline assignment: CDR1 SGHDT and CDR2 YYEEEE. V shed 1 base, J shed 5 bases, and the junction held 1 base outside the gene matches. This CDR3 contains 15 residues. DNA for the CDR3: TGTGCCAGCAGCTTGTGGGACAGGGATAATTCACCCCTCCACTTT. Translation: CASSLWDRDNSPLHF.

CDR3 amino acids: CASTAGNTIYF. CDR3 sequence (DNA): TGTGCCAGTACGGCTGGAAACACCATATATTTT. The chain links TRBV28 to TRBJ1-3; D ambiguous. Germline assignment: CDR1 MDHEN and CDR2 SYDVKM. V was clipped by 9 bases and J by 2 bases, with 5 bases between them. This CDR3 has 11 amino acids.

The chain recombines TRBV5-1 with TRBJ2-7, with TRBD2 identical over 9 bases. The CDR3 sequence is 17 residues long. Germline V gene sequence: CDR1 SGHRS, CDR2 YFSETQ. With V trimmed by 2 bases and J by 1 base, 10 bases remained unmatched. CDR3 sequence reads: CASSFAGGAGLSYEQYF. CDR3 nucleotides: TGCGCCAGCAGCTTCGCGGGAGGGGCGGGGTTATCCTACGAGCAGTACTTC.

This sequence joins TRBV6-1 and TRBJ1-5; TRBD1 aligns across 7 bases. Germline values: CDR1 MNHNS, CDR2 SASEGT. The CDR3 consists of 16 residues. V trimming: 3 bases; J trimming: 4 bases; junction bases outside the gene matches: 9. Here the CDR3 reads CASSELGRGTNQPQHF. The CDR3 nucleotides are TGTGCCAGCAGTGAGTTAGGCAGGGGGACGAATCAGCCCCAGCATTTT.

The chain combines TRBV14 with TRBJ2-1; D remains unclear. V lost 1 base to trimming and J lost 13 bases, with 11 bases between them. In germline, CDR1 is SGHDN, CDR2 FVKESK. CDR3 length: 12 residues. CDR3 residues: CASSQVRSYQFF. DNA of the CDR3: TGTGCCAGCAGCCAAGTACGGTCTTATCAGTTCTTC.